This TCR beta chain is from a study of human T cells and chemical hapten exposure. Study-wide context: 2% DPC was applied to approximately 2 cm by approximately 2 cm of upper inner arm skin for sensitization. Mostly female patients had alopecia areata, totalis or universalis.

The time point was: patch test 3, about 24 weeks after DPC sensitization. This sample's treatment: therapeutic diphenylcyclopropenone sensitization with weekly scalp DPC. TCRdb ran MiXCR on the RACE reads and lists one entry per CDR3 protein. The sample lists over 150,000 distinct CDR3 sequences, roughly 26% occurring once. In this sample, this clonotype turned up a few times. Its target is not known. The V end was cut by 7 bases, the J end by 1 base, with 14 bases between. CDR1 is SGDLS and CDR2 is YYNGEE in the germline V gene. The CDR3 has 14 residues. Whole-study results and caveats: Relative to controls, expanded TCRs formed significantly more large CDR3 similarity clusters.

Specimen: whole blood, collected in connection with sensitization to the hapten diphenylcyclopropenone (DPC). This sequence was found in a woman aged 18-29 years with alopecia areata. Some clones in this sample may be carry-over from other donors' samples. This sequence joins TRBV9 and TRBJ1-1; D remains unclear. As DNA, the CDR3 is TGTGCCAGCGGGCGAGGTGCAGAGAACACTGAAGCTTTCTTT. This codes for CASGRGAENTEAFF.